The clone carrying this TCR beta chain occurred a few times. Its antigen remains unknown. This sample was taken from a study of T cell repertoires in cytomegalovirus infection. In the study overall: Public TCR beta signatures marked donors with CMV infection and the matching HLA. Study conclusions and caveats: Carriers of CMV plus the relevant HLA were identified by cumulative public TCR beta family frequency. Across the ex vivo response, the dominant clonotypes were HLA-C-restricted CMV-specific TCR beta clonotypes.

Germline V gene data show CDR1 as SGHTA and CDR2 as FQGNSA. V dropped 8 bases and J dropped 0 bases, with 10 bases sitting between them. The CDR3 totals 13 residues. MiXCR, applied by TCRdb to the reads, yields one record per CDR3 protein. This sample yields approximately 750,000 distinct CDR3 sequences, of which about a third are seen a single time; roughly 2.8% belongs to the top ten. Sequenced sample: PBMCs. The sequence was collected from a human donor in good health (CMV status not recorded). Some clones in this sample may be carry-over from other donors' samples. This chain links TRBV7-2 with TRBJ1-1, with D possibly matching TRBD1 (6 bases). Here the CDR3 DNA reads TGTGCCAGCTGGGGGCGAGTGAACACTGAAGCTTTCTTT. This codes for CASWGRVNTEAFF. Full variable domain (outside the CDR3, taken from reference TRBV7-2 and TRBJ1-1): GAGVSQSPSNKVTEKGKDVELRCDPISGHTALYWYRQSLGQGLEFLIYFQGNSAPDKSGLPSDRFSAERTGGSVSTLTIQRTQQEDSAVYLCASWGRVNTEAFFGQGTRLTVV.